This TCR beta chain comes out of a study of blood T cell repertoires in COVID-19. Across the study: Sources were T cells, B-cell-depleted T cells, or PBMCs; the material itself was cDNA or gDNA.

Sequenced by immunoSEQ multiplex PCR; TCRdb stores in-frame clones only, minus some. The sample lists more than 85,000 clones; around four fifths were seen once. The V and J ends lost 1 base and 2 bases, in that order; junction bases with no gene match: 2. Germline CDR1 LNHNV, CDR2 YYDKDF (reference sequence). The CDR3 length is 16 residues. This chain connects TRBV15 to TRBJ2-7; TRBD2 matches 13 bases. This clonotype originated in a woman aged 55-69 years with acute or convalescent COVID-19. Sequenced: peripheral blood. In nucleotides, the CDR3 is TGTGCCACCAGCAGAGGAACTAGCGGGAGGGCCTACGAGCAGTACTTC. It encodes CATSRGTSGRAYEQYF. The variable domain in full, completed from reference TRBV15 and TRBJ2-7, reads DAMVIQNPRYQVTQFGKPVTLSCSQTLNHNVMYWYQQKSSQAPKLLFHYYDKDFNNEADTPDNFQSRRPNTSFCFLDIRSPGLGDTAMYLCATSRGTSGRAYEQYFGPGTRLTVT.